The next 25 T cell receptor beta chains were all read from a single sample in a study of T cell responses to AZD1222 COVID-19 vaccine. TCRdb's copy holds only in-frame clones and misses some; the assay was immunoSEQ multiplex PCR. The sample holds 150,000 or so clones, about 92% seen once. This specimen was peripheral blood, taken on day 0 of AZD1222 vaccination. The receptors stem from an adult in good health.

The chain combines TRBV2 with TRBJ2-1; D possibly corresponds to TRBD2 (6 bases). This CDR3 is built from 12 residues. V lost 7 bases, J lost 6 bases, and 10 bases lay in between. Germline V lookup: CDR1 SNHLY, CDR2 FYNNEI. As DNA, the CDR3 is TGTGCCAGCATTGGAGGGTTCAATGAGCAGTTCTTC. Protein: CASIGGFNEQFF.

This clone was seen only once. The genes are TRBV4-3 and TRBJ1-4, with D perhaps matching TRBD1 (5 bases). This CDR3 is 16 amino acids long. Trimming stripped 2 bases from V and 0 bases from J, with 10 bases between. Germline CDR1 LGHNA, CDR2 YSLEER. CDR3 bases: TGCGCCAGCAGCCAACCAGGGAGTGCAACTAATGAAAAACTGTTTTTT. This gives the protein CASSQPGSATNEKLFF.

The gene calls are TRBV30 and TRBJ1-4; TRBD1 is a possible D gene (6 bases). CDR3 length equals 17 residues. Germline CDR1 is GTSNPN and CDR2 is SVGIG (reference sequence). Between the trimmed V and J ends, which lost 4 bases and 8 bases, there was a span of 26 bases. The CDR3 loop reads CAWKVRQGRGSGEKLFF. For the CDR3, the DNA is TGTGCCTGGAAAGTTCGGCAGGGGCGCGGGTCGGGGGAAAAACTGTTTTTT.

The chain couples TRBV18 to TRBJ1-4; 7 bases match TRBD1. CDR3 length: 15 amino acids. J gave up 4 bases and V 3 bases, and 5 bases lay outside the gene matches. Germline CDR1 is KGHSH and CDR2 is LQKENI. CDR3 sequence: CASSPTQGDNEKLFF. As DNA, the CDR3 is TGTGCCAGCTCACCTACTCAGGGGGATAATGAAAAACTGTTTTTT.

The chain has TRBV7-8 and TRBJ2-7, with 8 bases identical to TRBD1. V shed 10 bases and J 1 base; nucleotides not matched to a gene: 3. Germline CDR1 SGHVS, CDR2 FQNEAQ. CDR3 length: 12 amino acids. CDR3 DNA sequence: TGTGCCACGGGACAGGTGTCCTACGAGCAGTACTTC. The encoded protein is CATGQVSYEQYF. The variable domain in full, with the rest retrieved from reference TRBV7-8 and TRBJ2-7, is GAGVSQSPRYKVAKRGQDVALRCDPISGHVSLFWYQQALGQGPEFLTYFQNEAQLDKSGLPSDRFFAERPEGSVSTLKIQRTQQEDSAVYLCATGQVSYEQYFGPGTRLTVT.

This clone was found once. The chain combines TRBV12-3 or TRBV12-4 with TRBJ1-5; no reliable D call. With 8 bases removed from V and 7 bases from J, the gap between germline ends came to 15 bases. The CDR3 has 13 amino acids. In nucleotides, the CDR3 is TGTGCCAGCGACACACAAAGAAGACAGCCCCAGCATTTT. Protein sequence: CASDTQRRQPQHF.

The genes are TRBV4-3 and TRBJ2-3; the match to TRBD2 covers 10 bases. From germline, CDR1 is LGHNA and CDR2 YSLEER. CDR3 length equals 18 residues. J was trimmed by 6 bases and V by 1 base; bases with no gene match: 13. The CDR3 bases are TGCGCCAGCAGCCAAGTGATGGGGAGCGGGGGGGGAGCTGATACGCAGTATTTT. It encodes CASSQVMGSGGGADTQYF.

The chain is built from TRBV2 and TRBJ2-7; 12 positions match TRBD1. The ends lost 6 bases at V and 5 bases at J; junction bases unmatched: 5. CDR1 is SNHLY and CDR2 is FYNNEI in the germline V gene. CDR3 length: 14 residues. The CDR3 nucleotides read TGTGCCAGCAGGCGGGACAGGGGGCCGGACGAGCAGTACTTC. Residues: CASRRDRGPDEQYF.

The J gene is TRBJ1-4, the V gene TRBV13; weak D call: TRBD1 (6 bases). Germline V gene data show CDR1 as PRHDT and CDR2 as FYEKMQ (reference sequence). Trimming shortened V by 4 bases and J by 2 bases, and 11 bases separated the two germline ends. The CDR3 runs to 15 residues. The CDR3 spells CASSSRTATNEKLFF. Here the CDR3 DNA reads TGTGCCAGCAGCTCCCGGACAGCCACTAATGAAAAACTGTTTTTT.

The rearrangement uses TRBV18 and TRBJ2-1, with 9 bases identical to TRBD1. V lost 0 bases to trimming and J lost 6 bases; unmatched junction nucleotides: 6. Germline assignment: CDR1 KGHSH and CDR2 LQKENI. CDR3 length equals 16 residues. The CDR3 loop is CASSPPGTGPLNEQFF. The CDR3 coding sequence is TGTGCCAGCTCACCACCCGGGACAGGGCCCCTCAATGAGCAGTTCTTC.

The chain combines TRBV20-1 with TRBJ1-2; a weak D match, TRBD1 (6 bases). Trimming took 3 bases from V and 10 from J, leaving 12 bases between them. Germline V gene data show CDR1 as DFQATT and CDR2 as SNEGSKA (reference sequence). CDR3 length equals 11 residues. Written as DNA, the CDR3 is TGCAGTGCTAGTGCAGGGGAAGTCTACACCTTC. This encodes CSASAGEVYTF.

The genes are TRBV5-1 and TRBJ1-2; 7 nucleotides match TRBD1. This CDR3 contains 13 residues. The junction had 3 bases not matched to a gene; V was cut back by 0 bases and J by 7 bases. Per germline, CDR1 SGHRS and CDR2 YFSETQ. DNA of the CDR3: TGCGCCAGCAGCTTGGCTCAGGGGGTTGGCTACACCTTC. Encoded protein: CASSLAQGVGYTF. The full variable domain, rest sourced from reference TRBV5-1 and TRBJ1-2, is KAGVTQTPRYLIKTRGQQVTLSCSPISGHRSVSWYQQTPGQGLQFLFEYFSETQRNKGNFPGRFSGRQFSNSRSEMNVSTLELGDSALYLCASSLAQGVGYTFGSGTRLTVV.

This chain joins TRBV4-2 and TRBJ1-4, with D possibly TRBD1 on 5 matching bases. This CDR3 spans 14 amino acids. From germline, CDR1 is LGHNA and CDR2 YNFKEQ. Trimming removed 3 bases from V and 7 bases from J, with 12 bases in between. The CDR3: CASSQLQDGEKLFF. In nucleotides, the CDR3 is TGTGCCAGCAGCCAGCTACAGGATGGTGAAAAACTGTTTTTT.

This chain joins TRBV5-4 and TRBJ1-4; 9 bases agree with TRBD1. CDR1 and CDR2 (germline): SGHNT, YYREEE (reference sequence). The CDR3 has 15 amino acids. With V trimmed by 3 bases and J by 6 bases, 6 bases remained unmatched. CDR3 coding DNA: TGTGCCAGCAGCTCGAAACAGGGGGCGGATGAAAAACTGTTTTTT. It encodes CASSSKQGADEKLFF.

The CDR3 loop is CASSHRTGGTGELFF. The CDR3 DNA follows: TGTGCCAGCAGCCATCGGACAGGGGGCACCGGGGAGCTGTTTTTT. The chain has TRBV3-1 (or the pseudogene TRBV3-2) and TRBJ2-2; TRBD1 matches at 10 bases. CDR1 is LGHDT and CDR2 is YNNKEL in the germline V gene (reference sequence). V gave up 3 bases and J gave up 4 bases; unmatched junction bases: 2. There are 15 residues in the CDR3.

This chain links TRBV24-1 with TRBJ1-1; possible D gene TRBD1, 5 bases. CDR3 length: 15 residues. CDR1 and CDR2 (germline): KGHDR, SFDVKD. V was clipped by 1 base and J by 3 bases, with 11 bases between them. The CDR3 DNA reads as TGTGCCACCAGTGATTTCGGAGGGGAGGACACTGAAGCTTTCTTT. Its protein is CATSDFGGEDTEAFF.

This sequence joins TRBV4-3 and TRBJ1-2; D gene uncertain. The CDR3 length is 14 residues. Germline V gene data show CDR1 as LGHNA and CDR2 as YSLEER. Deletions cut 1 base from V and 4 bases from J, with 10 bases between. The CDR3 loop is CASSQGARTYGYTF. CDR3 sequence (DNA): TGCGCCAGCAGCCAAGGGGCTCGGACCTATGGCTACACCTTC.

The CDR3 reads CASSYARSYNSPLHF. CDR3 sequence (DNA): TGTGCCAGCAGTTACGCGAGGTCCTATAATTCACCCCTCCACTTT. This chain uses TRBV6-6 with TRBJ1-6; D not resolved. Germline V gene data show CDR1 as MNHNY and CDR2 as SVGAGI (reference sequence). CDR3 length equals 15 residues. V gave up 2 bases and J gave up 1 base, with 6 bases separating them.

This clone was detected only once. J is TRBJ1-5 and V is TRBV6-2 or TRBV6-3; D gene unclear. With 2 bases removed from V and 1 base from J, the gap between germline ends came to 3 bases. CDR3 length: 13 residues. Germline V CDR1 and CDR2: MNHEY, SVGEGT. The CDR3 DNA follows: TGTGCCAGCAGTTACACCAGCAATCAGCCCCAGCATTTT. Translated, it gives CASSYTSNQPQHF.

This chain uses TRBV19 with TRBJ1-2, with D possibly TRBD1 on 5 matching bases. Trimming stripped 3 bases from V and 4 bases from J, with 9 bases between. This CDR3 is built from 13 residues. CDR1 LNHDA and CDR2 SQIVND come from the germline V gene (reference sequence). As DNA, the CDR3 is TGTGCCAGTAGTATCGCAGGGATCTATGGCTACACCTTC. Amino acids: CASSIAGIYGYTF.

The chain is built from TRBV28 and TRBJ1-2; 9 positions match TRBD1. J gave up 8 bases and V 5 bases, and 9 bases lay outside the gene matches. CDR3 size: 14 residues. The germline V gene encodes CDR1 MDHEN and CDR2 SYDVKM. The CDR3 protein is CASSGPGTGYGYTF. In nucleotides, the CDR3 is TGTGCCAGCAGTGGGCCCGGGACAGGGTACGGCTACACCTTC.

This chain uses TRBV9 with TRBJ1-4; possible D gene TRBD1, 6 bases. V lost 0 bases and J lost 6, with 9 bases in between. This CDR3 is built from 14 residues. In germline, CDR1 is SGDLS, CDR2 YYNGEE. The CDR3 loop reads CASSVGGQDEKLFF. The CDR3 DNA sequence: TGTGCCAGCAGCGTAGGGGGGCAGGATGAAAAACTGTTTTTT.

Here the CDR3 reads CASSYPHRDRDGYTF. The CDR3 coding sequence is TGTGCCAGCAGTTACCCCCACCGGGACAGGGATGGCTACACCTTC. This chain uses TRBV6-7 with TRBJ1-2, with 9 positions matching TRBD1. TRBV6-7 is sorted into the ORF group, with uncertain function. The trim removed 2 bases at V and 6 bases at J, leaving 7 bases unmatched. There are 15 residues in the CDR3.

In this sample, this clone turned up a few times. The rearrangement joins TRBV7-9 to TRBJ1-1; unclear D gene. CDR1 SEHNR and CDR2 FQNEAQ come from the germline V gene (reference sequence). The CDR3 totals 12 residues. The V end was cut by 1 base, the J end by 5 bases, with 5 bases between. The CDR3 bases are TGTGCCAGCAGCTTAGATCAGACTGAAGCTTTCTTT. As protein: CASSLDQTEAFF.

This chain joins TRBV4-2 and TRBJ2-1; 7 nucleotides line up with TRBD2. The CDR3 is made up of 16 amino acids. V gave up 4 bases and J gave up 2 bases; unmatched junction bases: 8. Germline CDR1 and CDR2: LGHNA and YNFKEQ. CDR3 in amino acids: CASSRAGTNTYNEQFF. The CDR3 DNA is TGTGCCAGCAGCCGGGCGGGGACTAACACCTACAATGAGCAGTTCTTC.